Shown below are 17 T cell receptor beta chains from a single sample sequenced in a study of CDR3 diversity in severe acne. TCRdb fed the PCR reads into MiXCR, producing one record per CDR3 protein. The sample carries around 83,000 distinct CDR3 sequences, around 47% recorded once. Specimen: blood. These receptor sequences come from a male donor with severe acne vulgaris.

The rearrangement joins TRBV29-1 to TRBJ2-1; 8 nucleotides align to TRBD2. The CDR3 sequence is 11 residues long. Germline V lookup: CDR1 SQVTM, CDR2 ANQGSEA. CDR3: CSFAGGTEQFF. In DNA form, the CDR3 reads TGCAGTTTCGCGGGAGGTACTGAGCAGTTCTTC.

The rearrangement uses TRBV3-1 and TRBJ2-3, with TRBD2 matching over 10 bases. CDR1 is LGHDT and CDR2 is YNNKEL in the germline V gene (reference sequence). V shed 5 bases and J 4 bases; nucleotides not matched to a gene: 12. The CDR3 is 17 amino acids. The CDR3 spells CASSWEASGSGSDTQYF. CDR3 DNA sequence: TGTGCCAGCAGCTGGGAGGCTAGCGGGAGTGGGTCAGATACGCAGTATTTT.

This clonotype came up many times. This chain uses TRBV20-1 with TRBJ2-1; TRBD2 aligns across 11 bases. V lost 6 bases to trimming and J lost 4 bases; unmatched junction nucleotides: 5. The CDR3 spans 14 residues. CDR1 is DFQATT, CDR2 SNEGSKA, per germline (reference sequence). As DNA, the CDR3 is TGCAGTGCACGAACTAGCGGGAGATACAATGAGCAGTTCTTC. Protein: CSARTSGRYNEQFF.

As DNA, the CDR3 is TGTGCCATCAGCATTTTACTAGCGGATGGCGGGGAGCTGTTTTTT. Translation: CAISILLADGGELFF. The V and J genes are TRBV10-3 and TRBJ2-2; 8 bases fit TRBD2. CDR3 length: 15 residues. Germline V gives CDR1 ENHRY, CDR2 SYGVKD. Losses at the gene ends were 6 bases for V and 7 bases for J; bases not matched to a gene: 10.

The chain uses TRBV7-3 and TRBJ2-2; unclear D gene. CDR1 and CDR2 (germline): SGHTA, FQGTGA. Trimming cost V 5 bases and J 5 bases, with 9 bases left between them. CDR3 length: 13 residues. CDR3 in amino acids: CASSLVPTGELFF. The CDR3 nucleotides are TGTGCCAGCAGCCTCGTCCCAACCGGGGAGCTGTTTTTT.

This clonotype showed up just once. The chain links TRBV28 to TRBJ2-2, with D tentatively TRBD2 (7 bases). V lost 7 bases to trimming and J lost 3 bases, with 12 bases between them. Per the germline V gene, CDR1 is MDHEN and CDR2 is SYDVKM. This CDR3 contains 14 residues. CDR3 bases: TGTGCCAGCACCTTGGGGGGGCACACCGGGGAGCTGTTTTTT. Translation: CASTLGGHTGELFF.

In its sample, this clonotype was seen a few times. V usage is TRBV6-1 and J usage is TRBJ1-5; possible D gene TRBD1, 5 bases. This CDR3 contains 13 residues. Germline V gene data show CDR1 as MNHNS and CDR2 as SASEGT. V lost 4 bases and J lost 6, with 10 bases in between. DNA for the CDR3: TGTGCCAGCAGTGGGGGGAAAAGTCAGCCCCAGCATTTT. It codes for CASSGGKSQPQHF.

V and J are TRBV6-1 and TRBJ1-1; 7 bases are shared with TRBD1. The J segment lost 1 base and the V segment lost 4 bases, leaving 6 bases of the junction unmatched. The CDR3 totals 15 residues. Germline V gives CDR1 MNHNS, CDR2 SASEGT. The CDR3 bases are TGTGCCAGCAGTGGAGAAGCAGGGGGGAACACTGAAGCTTTCTTT. Translation gives CASSGEAGGNTEAFF.

This clonotype was observed many times. The chain links TRBV7-9 to TRBJ1-2; a possible D gene is TRBD1 (6 bases). CDR3 size: 15 residues. Trimming pared 5 bases from V and 4 bases from J, leaving 17 bases between. Per the germline V gene, CDR1 is SEHNR and CDR2 is FQNEAQ (reference sequence). CDR3 residues: CASSQSGGSAYGYTF. CDR3 sequence (DNA): TGTGCCAGCAGCCAGTCCGGGGGCTCGGCCTATGGCTACACCTTC. The full variable domain, with the rest looked up from reference TRBV7-9 and TRBJ1-2, is DTGVSQNPRHKITKRGQNVTFRCDPISEHNRLYWYRQTLGQGPEFLTYFQNEAQLEKSRLLSDRFSAERPKGSFSTLEIQRTEQGDSAMYLCASSQSGGSAYGYTFGSGTRLTVV.

By share of the sample, this clonotype is medium-sized. The J gene is TRBJ2-7, the V gene TRBV7-2; 9 bases are shared with TRBD1. CDR1 SGHTA and CDR2 FQGNSA come from the germline V gene. Germline trimming cut 2 bases from V and 12 bases from J; bases unmatched to any gene: 8. The CDR3 has 13 amino acids. The CDR3 nucleotides read TGTGCCAGCAGCTTAAGTCGGGACAGGGATGGGTACTTC. It encodes CASSLSRDRDGYF.

The chain is built from TRBV25-1 and TRBJ2-2, with 7 bases lining up with TRBD2. This CDR3 has 15 residues. In germline, CDR1 is MGHDK, CDR2 SYGVNS. J lost 7 bases, V lost 1 base, and 6 bases had no gene match. CDR3 loop: CASSELLQRGGELFF. CDR3 bases: TGTGCCAGCAGTGAATTGCTTCAGCGGGGCGGGGAGCTGTTTTTT.

As concerns this clonotype: A read error may account for a junction end that differs from germline. The rearrangement uses TRBV6-5 and TRBJ2-2; D not resolved. Germline V gene lookup returns CDR1 MNHEY and CDR2 SVGAGI. This CDR3 spans 11 amino acids. The CDR3 reads CAGSYSGELFF. The CDR3 region has the DNA TGTGCCGGCAGTTACTCAGGGGAGCTGTTTTTT.

This clonotype has a count of ten or more. The DNA for the CDR3 is TGTGCCTGGAGTTCACCCCGGCCGGGACTTAACACAGATACGCAGTATTTT. It encodes CAWSSPRPGLNTDTQYF. J is TRBJ2-3 and V is TRBV30; tentative D call: TRBD2 (6 bases). The CDR3 is 17 amino acids. Looked up from germline, CDR1 is GTSNPN and CDR2 is SVGIG (reference sequence). The V and J ends lost 2 bases and 2 bases respectively, with 20 bases between them.

This clonotype is medium-sized in the sample. DNA of the CDR3: TGTGCCACCAGCAGAGATCGGGGCGTCGGAGGAGGGGTGGCCCAGCATTTT. Protein sequence: CATSRDRGVGGGVAQHF. V and J are TRBV15 and TRBJ1-5; weak D call: TRBD1 (5 bases). In germline, CDR1 is LNHNV, CDR2 YYDKDF (reference sequence). V was trimmed by 0 bases and J by 11 bases, leaving 23 bases between them. The length of the CDR3 is 17 residues.

A note on this clonotype: A much larger clone sits a single nucleotide away, making a read error possible. No conserved phenylalanine or tryptophan ends this CDR3, so it is likely a read error. V gene TRBV15 combines with J gene TRBJ1-1, with unresolved D. Germline V gene sequence: CDR1 LNHNV, CDR2 YYDKDF (reference sequence). The CDR3 is 16 residues long. The V and J ends lost 1 base and 1 base respectively, with 13 bases between them. For the CDR3, the DNA is TGTGCCACCAGCAGAGGTAACTCTGGGAAGAACACTGAAGCTTTCCTT. Protein sequence: CATSRGNSGKNTEAFL.

Concerning this clonotype: One end of the junction varies from germline; a read error may be responsible. Here the CDR3 reads CASSLSLSGETQYF. CDR3 DNA: TGCGCCAGCAGCTTGAGTCTGTCTGGAGAGACCCAGTACTTC. The rearrangement uses TRBV13 and TRBJ2-5; no reliable D call. The V gene's germline CDR1 is PRHDT and CDR2 FYEKMQ (reference sequence). This CDR3 comprises 14 residues.

This clonotype showed up many times. This chain uses TRBV9 with TRBJ1-2; D is undetermined. The V end was cut by 4 bases, the J end by 3 bases, with 13 bases between. There are 14 residues in the CDR3. From germline, CDR1 is SGDLS and CDR2 YYNGEE. In nucleotides, the CDR3 is TGTGCCAGCAGCCGTGGCGGTGAGGACTATGGCTACACCTTC. Protein product: CASSRGGEDYGYTF.